A single sample is the source of the 17 T cell receptor beta chains below, sequenced in a study of blood T cell repertoires in COVID-19 (dated by TCRdb to 2020 to 2021). Library generation was performed with the immunoSEQ multiplex PCR assay. In its TCRdb copy, this immuneACCESS table keeps in-frame sequences only and misses some clones. Where compared with another copy, unresolved V genes explain less than half of these, and the others have no known cause. The sample contains approximately 150,000 clones, 65% to 90% of them found a single time. The ten largest account for 2.5% to 4% of the sample. Sequenced input: peripheral blood. The origin of the receptors is a man between 65 and 80 years old with acute or convalescent COVID-19.

The chain joins TRBV24-1 to TRBJ2-3, with D tentatively TRBD2 (5 bases). The CDR3 spans 13 residues. Trimming took 6 bases from V and 1 from J, leaving 7 bases between them. From germline, CDR1 is KGHDR and CDR2 SFDVKD. The CDR3 protein is CATSSGGTDTQYF. CDR3 DNA sequence: TGTGCCACCAGTTCCGGGGGCACAGATACGCAGTATTTT.

The chain joins TRBV15 to TRBJ1-1; no clear D gene. V lost 0 bases to trimming and J lost 8 bases, with 16 bases between them. Per the germline V gene, CDR1 is LNHNV and CDR2 is YYDKDF (reference sequence). The CDR3 has 15 amino acids. CDR3 protein: CATSRERDNRFEAFF. The CDR3 DNA follows: TGTGCCACCAGCAGAGAAAGAGACAACCGTTTCGAAGCTTTCTTT.

The chain carries TRBV30 and TRBJ2-1, with 13 bases lining up with TRBD2. The CDR3 sequence is 15 residues long. Germline V gene data show CDR1 as GTSNPN and CDR2 as SVGIG (reference sequence). With V trimmed by 1 base and J by 8 bases, 5 bases remained unmatched. The CDR3 region is CAWSAGLAGDYEQFF. CDR3 coding DNA: TGTGCCTGGAGTGCAGGACTAGCGGGAGACTATGAGCAGTTCTTC.

The chain employs TRBV6-6 and TRBJ2-2, with 9 bases identical to TRBD1. Germline-derived CDR1 and CDR2 are MNHNY and SVGAGI (reference sequence). The CDR3 length is 17 residues. J lost 2 bases, V lost 6 bases, and 10 bases had no gene match. The CDR3 reads CASSRRRDRANTGELFF. Written as DNA, the CDR3 is TGTGCCAGCAGCCGACGCCGGGACAGGGCTAACACCGGGGAGCTGTTTTTT.

The CDR3 DNA follows: TGCAGTGCTAGTCAGCGGGAGATCTACAATGAGCAGTTCTTC. Translating it yields CSASQREIYNEQFF. This chain uses TRBV20-1 with TRBJ2-1; 8 bases match TRBD2. Trimming at V came to 3 bases and at J to 3 bases, leaving 4 bases not matched to a gene. The CDR3 covers 14 residues. Germline assignment: CDR1 DFQATT and CDR2 SNEGSKA (reference sequence).

This clone was observed a few times. The chain employs TRBV11-1 and TRBJ2-7; 15 bases match TRBD2. V shed 0 bases, J shed 7 bases, and the junction held 10 bases outside the gene matches. The CDR3 spans 18 residues. Germline CDR1 is SGHAT and CDR2 is FQDESV (reference sequence). The CDR3 loop reads CASSLAPPGLAGGREQYF. CDR3 nucleotides: TGTGCCAGCAGCTTAGCCCCACCGGGACTAGCGGGAGGACGTGAGCAGTACTTC.

This chain links TRBV30 with TRBJ2-3; D is possibly TRBD1 (7 bases). This CDR3 has 12 amino acids. V was clipped by 5 bases and J by 5 bases, with 11 bases between them. From germline, CDR1 is GTSNPN and CDR2 SVGIG (reference sequence). CDR3 sequence: CAWAGGGDTQYF. Here the CDR3 DNA reads TGTGCCTGGGCAGGGGGAGGAGATACGCAGTATTTT.

This clone was picked up a small number of times. V gene TRBV2 combines with J gene TRBJ2-1, with 8 bases fitting TRBD2. Per germline, CDR1 SNHLY and CDR2 FYNNEI. V was clipped by 7 bases and J by 3 bases; unmatched bases: 2. This CDR3 spans 13 amino acids. The CDR3 protein is CASTSGSYNEQFF. The CDR3, as DNA: TGTGCCAGCACCAGCGGGAGCTACAATGAGCAGTTCTTC. The full variable domain, with the rest looked up from reference TRBV2 and TRBJ2-1, is EPEVTQTPSHQVTQMGQEVILRCVPISNHLYFYWYRQILGQKVEFLVSFYNNEISEKSEIFDDQFSVERPDGSNFTLKIRSTKLEDSAMYFCASTSGSYNEQFFGPGTRLTVL.

The J gene is TRBJ2-5, the V gene TRBV7-6; 8 bases fit TRBD1. There are 15 residues in the CDR3. The J segment lost 5 bases and the V segment lost 2 bases, leaving 7 bases of the junction unmatched. Germline CDR1 reads SGHVS; CDR2 reads FNYEAQ. This CDR3 is CASSLTGGSSETQYF. CDR3 nucleotide sequence: TGTGCCAGCAGCTTAACAGGGGGATCCTCCGAGACCCAGTACTTC.

The gene calls are TRBV5-8 and TRBJ1-2; D is unclear. The CDR3 is 15 residues long. The V end lost 1 base, the J end lost 4 bases, and 14 bases lay between the germline ends. Germline lookup yields CDR1 SGHTS and CDR2 YDEGEE. The chain's CDR3 is CASSLSWQIIYGYTF. The CDR3 DNA sequence: TGTGCCAGCAGCTTGTCCTGGCAGATCATCTATGGCTACACCTTC.

This chain links TRBV9 with TRBJ1-5; a possible D gene is TRBD1 (6 bases). V lost 1 base to trimming and J lost 0 bases, with 11 bases between them. CDR3 size: 16 residues. The germline V gene encodes CDR1 SGDLS and CDR2 YYNGEE. The CDR3 nucleotides read TGTGCCAGCAGCGTATCCCAGGGGAATAGCAATCAGCCCCAGCATTTT. Residues: CASSVSQGNSNQPQHF. Full variable domain (rest looked up from reference TRBV9 and TRBJ1-5): DSGVTQTPKHLITATGQRVTLRCSPRSGDLSVYWYQQSLDQGLQFLIQYYNGEERAKGNILERFSAQQFPDLHSELNLSSLELGDSALYFCASSVSQGNSNQPQHFGDGTRLSIL.

J is TRBJ1-5 and V is TRBV15, with 10 bases matching TRBD1. Trimming removed 0 bases from V and 5 bases from J; junction bases left unmatched: 4. CDR1 LNHNV and CDR2 YYDKDF come from the germline V gene (reference sequence). The CDR3 loop spans 16 amino acids. The CDR3: CATSRDRDRGDQPQHF. In DNA form, the CDR3 reads TGTGCCACCAGCAGAGATCGGGACAGGGGTGATCAGCCCCAGCATTTT.

This clone was recorded once. The chain carries TRBV18 and TRBJ2-1; 8 bases line up with TRBD2. After removal of 0 bases from V and 2 bases from J, the junction contained 3 bases not matched to a gene. The germline V gene encodes CDR1 KGHSH and CDR2 LQKENI. CDR3 length: 16 amino acids. Here the CDR3 DNA reads TGTGCCAGCTCACCACCGATAGCGGGAACCTACAATGAGCAGTTCTTC. It encodes CASSPPIAGTYNEQFF. Combining the CDR3 with reference TRBV18 and TRBJ2-1 gives the whole variable domain NAGVMQNPRHLVRRRGQEARLRCSPMKGHSHVYWYRQLPEEGLKFMVYLQKENIIDESGMPKERFSAEFPKEGPSILRIQQVVRGDSAAYFCASSPPIAGTYNEQFFGPGTRLTVL.

This chain joins TRBV7-2 and TRBJ2-5; the match to TRBD2 covers 7 bases. The CDR3 length is 15 residues. From germline, CDR1 is SGHTA and CDR2 FQGNSA. The J segment lost 2 bases and the V segment lost 5 bases, leaving 8 bases of the junction unmatched. DNA for the CDR3: TGTGCCAGCAGCAGGACTAGTGCCCCACAAGAGACCCAGTACTTC. Translated: CASSRTSAPQETQYF.

This CDR3 reads CASSLPTDTQYF. CDR3 DNA: TGTGCCAGCAGTTTACCTACAGATACGCAGTATTTT. The chain combines TRBV27 with TRBJ2-3, with D unresolved. Between the trimmed V and J ends, which lost 2 bases and 3 bases, there was a span of 3 bases. Germline V gives CDR1 MNHEY, CDR2 SMNVEV (reference sequence). The CDR3 is 12 residues long.

The gene calls are TRBV6-1 and TRBJ2-4, with 8 bases matching TRBD2. J gave up 0 bases and V 2 bases, and 15 bases lay outside the gene matches. Germline assignment: CDR1 MNHNS and CDR2 SASEGT. This CDR3 spans 20 amino acids. CDR3 residues: CASSERLTGLAGLAKNIQYF. CDR3 nucleotides: TGTGCCAGCAGTGAAAGGTTAACAGGGTTAGCGGGATTAGCCAAAAACATTCAGTACTTC.

This chain joins TRBV5-1 and TRBJ2-5; 8 nucleotides agree with TRBD2. CDR3 length: 15 amino acids. Germline-derived CDR1 and CDR2 are SGHRS and YFSETQ. After removal of 0 bases from V and 5 bases from J, the junction contained 6 bases not matched to a gene. The CDR3 spells CASSLAGGPGETQYF. The CDR3 DNA follows: TGCGCCAGCAGCTTGGCGGGAGGGCCGGGTGAGACCCAGTACTTC.